These 32 T cell receptor beta chains share one sample of origin, sequenced in a study of cytomegalovirus exposure and HLA in healthy donors. In the PCR, 60 Vbeta and 13 Jbeta primers were used. Using immunoSEQ multiplex PCR, the repertoire was profiled, and TCRdb retains in-frame clones only, with some absent. The sample shows about 160,000 clones, approximately 80% of them seen only once. The sample consisted of PBMCs. Receptor source: a boy younger than 10 in good health and CMV-seronegative.

The chain uses TRBV27 and TRBJ1-4; D gene ambiguous. The germline V gene encodes CDR1 MNHEY and CDR2 SMNVEV (reference sequence). Trimming shortened V by 3 bases and J by 0 bases, and 8 bases separated the two germline ends. This CDR3 is 15 amino acids long. CDR3 in DNA: TGTGCCAGCAGTTTGGCCGGAGCAACTAATGAAAAACTGTTTTTT. Translating it yields CASSLAGATNEKLFF.

This sequence joins TRBV4-1 and TRBJ1-2; TRBD1 agrees at 7 bases. Germline V gene lookup returns CDR1 MGHRA and CDR2 YSYEKL. The CDR3 consists of 15 residues. V dropped 1 base and J dropped 6; count of bases not matched to a gene: 8. The CDR3 reads CASSQVESTGNGYTF. CDR3 bases: TGCGCCAGCAGCCAAGTAGAATCGACAGGGAATGGCTACACCTTC.

The V call is TRBV27, the J call TRBJ2-1; maybe TRBD2 (6 bases). Germline CDR1 and CDR2: MNHEY and SMNVEV (reference sequence). V was cut by 6 bases and J by 4 bases, with 13 bases left in between. This CDR3 has 14 amino acids. The CDR3 spells CASSVGGGYNEQFF. CDR3 bases: TGTGCCAGCAGCGTGGGTGGGGGGTACAATGAGCAGTTCTTC.

The chain has TRBV7-2 and TRBJ2-3, with TRBD2 matching over 9 bases. Germline CDR1 is SGHTA and CDR2 is FQGNSA. The CDR3 extends over 16 amino acids. The V gene end was trimmed by 1 base and the J gene end by 4 bases; junction bases not matched to a gene: 6. The CDR3 bases are TGTGCCAGCAGCTTAGTGGCTAGCGGGGCCCCAGATACGCAGTATTTT. It specifies CASSLVASGAPDTQYF.

The J gene is TRBJ2-3, the V gene TRBV2, with TRBD2 matching over 9 bases. Looked up from germline, CDR1 is SNHLY and CDR2 is FYNNEI. J lost 5 bases, V lost 3 bases, and 6 bases had no gene match. The CDR3 spans 15 residues. The CDR3 sequence is CASSDLAGLIDTQYF. DNA of the CDR3: TGTGCCAGCAGTGACCTAGCGGGACTGATAGATACGCAGTATTTT.

In its sample, this clone was seen a few times. The chain links TRBV7-9 to TRBJ1-1; a possible D gene is TRBD1 (5 bases). Trimming stripped 0 bases from V and 4 bases from J, with 12 bases between. The CDR3 covers 15 residues. CDR1 is SEHNR, CDR2 FQNEAQ, per germline (reference sequence). The CDR3 spells CASSLAEGSTTEAFF. DNA of the CDR3: TGTGCCAGCAGCTTAGCGGAGGGGAGTACCACTGAAGCTTTCTTT.

The chain is built from TRBV19 and TRBJ2-1, with 8 positions matching TRBD1. The V segment lost 5 bases and the J segment 7 bases; nucleotides outside the gene matches: 10. Germline CDR1 and CDR2: LNHDA and SQIVND (reference sequence). The CDR3 spans 15 residues. CDR3 loop: CASSARGQGDNEQFF. As DNA, the CDR3 is TGTGCCAGTAGTGCTCGTGGACAGGGAGATAATGAGCAGTTCTTC.

The gene calls are TRBV10-1 and TRBJ1-1, with TRBD1 identical over 9 bases. The V gene end was trimmed by 7 bases and the J gene end by 3 bases; junction bases not matched to a gene: 12. Germline loops: CDR1 WNHNN, CDR2 SYGVQD (reference sequence). This CDR3 comprises 16 residues. The CDR3 nucleotides are TGCGCCAGCATTCCCCTCGGGGACAGGGACTACACTGAAGCTTTCTTT. It translates to CASIPLGDRDYTEAFF.

V is TRBV19 and J is TRBJ2-3; D is possibly TRBD2 (5 bases). The CDR3 spans 18 residues. Germline CDR1 is LNHDA and CDR2 is SQIVND (reference sequence). Trimming left V 3 bases short and J 0 bases short, with 19 bases between. CDR3 sequence: CASSITPPSRTSTDTQYF. The DNA of the CDR3 is TGTGCCAGTAGTATCACCCCTCCTAGCAGAACTAGCACAGATACGCAGTATTTT.

J is TRBJ2-2 and V is TRBV19; possibly TRBD1 for D (6 bases). Deletions cut 2 bases from V and 5 bases from J, with 21 bases between. CDR1 and CDR2 (germline): LNHDA, SQIVND (reference sequence). This CDR3 has 18 amino acids. The CDR3 DNA follows: TGTGCCAGTAGTATAACCATGAACAGGGAAACGGGGACCGGGGAGCTGTTTTTT. It yields the protein CASSITMNRETGTGELFF.

The sample holds a few counts of this clone. This chain connects TRBV25-1 to TRBJ2-1; 7 bases are shared with TRBD2. The J segment lost 2 bases and the V segment lost 6 bases, leaving 10 bases of the junction unmatched. Germline V gene sequence: CDR1 MGHDK, CDR2 SYGVNS. The CDR3 is 16 amino acids. CDR3 nucleotides: TGTGCCAGCAGCCACACCAGAAGCGGGGCCTACAATGAGCAGTTCTTC. As protein: CASSHTRSGAYNEQFF. The variable domain in full, with the rest retrieved from reference TRBV25-1 and TRBJ2-1, is EADIYQTPRYLVIGTGKKITLECSQTMGHDKMYWYQQDPGMELHLIHYSYGVNSTEKGDLSSESTVSRIRTEHFPLTLESARPSHTSQYLCASSHTRSGAYNEQFFGPGTRLTVL.

The chain carries TRBV5-5 and TRBJ1-1, with D possibly TRBD1 on 5 matching bases. The CDR3 totals 14 residues. Trimming pared 0 bases from V and 4 bases from J, leaving 10 bases between. Germline loops: CDR1 SGHKS, CDR2 YYEKEE (reference sequence). The CDR3, as DNA: TGTGCCAGCAGCTTGGATGGGGGGGGCACTGAAGCTTTCTTT. The encoded protein is CASSLDGGGTEAFF.

This clone was found once. The chain uses TRBV4-1 and TRBJ1-5, with D possibly matching TRBD1 (6 bases). Trimming shortened V by 0 bases and J by 3 bases, and 9 bases separated the two germline ends. Per germline, CDR1 MGHRA and CDR2 YSYEKL. The CDR3 consists of 15 residues. The CDR3 DNA follows: TGCGCCAGCAGCCAAGATGGACAGTTCAATCAGCCCCAGCATTTT. It specifies CASSQDGQFNQPQHF.

Only one count was recorded for this clone. The chain is built from TRBV5-6 and TRBJ2-7; TRBD2 might be the D (6 bases). Looked up from germline, CDR1 is SGHDT and CDR2 is YYEEEE. The CDR3 is 14 amino acids. Between the trimmed V and J ends, which lost 0 bases and 4 bases, there was a span of 11 bases. The CDR3 spells CASSLGRRAYEQYV. The CDR3 DNA sequence: TGTGCCAGCAGCTTGGGGCGGAGGGCGTACGAGCAGTACGTC.

This chain uses TRBV11-2 with TRBJ2-3; D gene uncertain. Trimming took 0 bases from V and 1 from J, leaving 8 bases between them. CDR3 size: 15 residues. Germline V lookup: CDR1 SGHAT, CDR2 FQNNGV. CDR3: CASSLEFSGTDTQYF. The CDR3 DNA sequence: TGTGCCAGCAGCTTAGAGTTTTCAGGCACAGATACGCAGTATTTT.

The chain couples TRBV15 to TRBJ1-1; D is unclear. Trimming took off 1 base at V and 2 bases at J, with 8 bases between the two ends. The germline V gene encodes CDR1 LNHNV and CDR2 YYDKDF (reference sequence). The CDR3 consists of 14 residues. The CDR3 sequence: CATSRASLNTEAFF. The CDR3 DNA follows: TGTGCCACCAGCAGAGCTTCCTTAAACACTGAAGCTTTCTTT.

The chain has TRBV11-3 and TRBJ2-4; no reliable D call. The CDR3 is made up of 14 amino acids. Trimming shortened V by 9 bases and J by 8 bases, and 20 bases separated the two germline ends. Germline V gives CDR1 SGHNT, CDR2 YENEEA. CDR3 sequence: CARAHGRRSDIQYF. DNA of the CDR3: TGTGCCAGAGCCCACGGAAGGCGGTCGGACATTCAGTACTTC. Supplemented by reference TRBV11-3 and TRBJ2-4, the full variable domain reads EAGVVQSPRYKIIEKKQPVAFWCNPISGHNTLYWYLQNLGQGPELLIRYENEEAVDDSQLPKDRFSAERLKGVDSTLKIQPAELGDSAVYLCARAHGRRSDIQYFGAGTRLSVL.

The gene calls are TRBV7-9 and TRBJ2-1, with TRBD1 identical over 8 bases. The V and J ends lost 5 bases and 8 bases, in that order; junction bases with no gene match: 8. The CDR3 contains 14 residues. CDR1 is SEHNR, CDR2 FQNEAQ, per germline (reference sequence). CDR3 protein: CASSPGTGGYEQFF. The CDR3 DNA follows: TGTGCCAGCAGCCCCGGGACAGGAGGATATGAGCAGTTCTTC.

In DNA form, the CDR3 reads TGTGCCAGCAGTTACACAGGGTACACTGAAGCTTTCTTT. This sequence encodes CASSYTGYTEAFF. The chain is built from TRBV6-6 and TRBJ1-1, with D perhaps matching TRBD1 (6 bases). Between the trimmed V and J ends, which lost 2 bases and 3 bases, there was a span of 7 bases. Germline V gene sequence: CDR1 MNHNY, CDR2 SVGAGI (reference sequence). There are 13 residues in the CDR3.

The V and J genes are TRBV14 and TRBJ2-5; the D is unclear. Germline V gene data show CDR1 as SGHDN and CDR2 as FVKESK. V gave up 2 bases and J gave up 0 bases, with 7 bases separating them. The CDR3 length is 14 residues. The CDR3 protein is CASSQPEYQETQYF. CDR3 bases: TGTGCCAGCAGCCAACCTGAGTACCAAGAGACCCAGTACTTC.

The chain has TRBV5-1 and TRBJ1-2; no reliable D call. V gave up 0 bases and J gave up 0 bases, with 6 bases separating them. This CDR3 comprises 14 residues. Germline-derived CDR1 and CDR2 are SGHRS and YFSETQ. CDR3 sequence reads: CASSLAEANYGYTF. In nucleotides, the CDR3 is TGCGCCAGCAGCTTGGCAGAGGCTAACTATGGCTACACCTTC.

J is TRBJ2-3 and V is TRBV5-1; TRBD2 is a possible D gene (7 bases). The CDR3 length is 14 residues. Between the trimmed V and J ends, which lost 4 bases and 6 bases, there was a span of 15 bases. Germline CDR1 is SGHRS and CDR2 is YFSETQ. The CDR3: CASSGGASTDTQYF. The CDR3 coding sequence is TGCGCCAGCAGCGGGGGGGCGTCGACCGATACGCAGTATTTT.

The chain employs TRBV19 and TRBJ2-1, with 8 bases lining up with TRBD2. Germline V gene data show CDR1 as LNHDA and CDR2 as SQIVND (reference sequence). J was trimmed by 8 bases and V by 7 bases; bases with no gene match: 22. The CDR3 spans 18 residues. The DNA for the CDR3 is TGTGCCAGTAAGGTCGTTTCCCGGGCGGGGGGCACGATGTATGAGCAGTTCTTC. Translation gives CASKVVSRAGGTMYEQFF.

The rearrangement links TRBV28 to TRBJ2-7; D possibly corresponds to TRBD1 (6 bases). Germline loops: CDR1 MDHEN, CDR2 SYDVKM. Trimming took off 9 bases at V and 0 bases at J, with 18 bases between the two ends. The CDR3 is 15 residues long. This CDR3 is CASNHRDTPSYEQYF. CDR3 nucleotide sequence: TGTGCCAGTAACCACAGGGACACCCCCTCCTACGAGCAGTACTTC.

On this clone itself: This sample includes further DNA sequences coding for the same CDR3. The chain recombines TRBV10-3 with TRBJ2-5; 8 nucleotides agree with TRBD1. CDR3 length: 16 residues. The V segment lost 6 bases and the J segment 4 bases; nucleotides outside the gene matches: 13. Germline CDR1 ENHRY, CDR2 SYGVKD. CDR3 sequence (DNA): TGTGCCATCAGCCCCGGACAGGGTTCTTCAAGAGAGACCCAGTACTTC. It codes for CAISPGQGSSRETQYF.

This clone was observed a handful of times. The chain employs TRBV11-2 and TRBJ2-7; D gene uncertain. The length of the CDR3 is 13 residues. In germline, CDR1 is SGHAT, CDR2 FQNNGV. The ends were cut back, 3 bases at V and 2 bases at J, with 8 bases in the middle. The CDR3 DNA follows: TGTGCCAGCAGCTTGACTGATACCTACGAGCAGTACGTC. Protein: CASSLTDTYEQYV.

J is TRBJ2-2 and V is TRBV19; D possibly corresponds to TRBD2 (5 bases). The germline CDR1 and CDR2 sequences are LNHDA and SQIVND (reference sequence). This CDR3 region has 13 residues. V lost 3 bases to trimming and J lost 7 bases, with 9 bases between them. CDR3 loop: CASSIMAGGELFF. Written as DNA, the CDR3 is TGTGCCAGTAGTATCATGGCGGGCGGGGAGCTGTTTTTT.

The chain carries TRBV10-3 and TRBJ2-1; 9 positions agree with TRBD1. The CDR3 sequence is 14 residues long. V lost 0 bases, J lost 6 bases, and 0 bases stayed unmatched. Looked up from germline, CDR1 is ENHRY and CDR2 is SYGVKD. The CDR3, as DNA: TGTGCCATCAGTGAGTCGACAGGGGGCAATGAGCAGTTCTTC. Encoded protein: CAISESTGGNEQFF.

The V and J genes are TRBV30 and TRBJ1-6; tentatively, D is TRBD1 (6 bases). The CDR3 has 13 residues. Germline V lookup: CDR1 GTSNPN, CDR2 SVGIG (reference sequence). Trimming stripped 8 bases from V and 0 bases from J, with 8 bases between. The chain's CDR3 is CAGGSSYNSPLHF. CDR3 DNA sequence: TGTGCCGGGGGCAGCTCCTATAATTCACCCCTCCACTTT.

The chain links TRBV5-1 to TRBJ1-3, with a possible D match to TRBD1 (6 bases). This CDR3 has 15 residues. V lost 1 base to trimming and J lost 2 bases, with 10 bases between them. Germline V gene lookup returns CDR1 SGHRS and CDR2 YFSETQ. The CDR3 region is CASSLLTGTGNTIYF. CDR3 nucleotide sequence: TGCGCCAGCAGCTTGCTAACAGGGACTGGAAACACCATATATTTT.

Only a few counts were recorded for this clone. This chain uses TRBV7-2 with TRBJ2-7; D not certain. The V gene lost 0 bases and the J gene lost 3 bases, with 12 bases spanning the gap. This CDR3 comprises 15 residues. Germline values: CDR1 SGHTA, CDR2 FQGNSA. The CDR3 spells CASSLAFGSGYEQYF. CDR3 coding DNA: TGTGCCAGCAGCTTAGCGTTCGGCTCGGGCTACGAGCAGTACTTC.

The rearrangement joins TRBV11-2 to TRBJ1-1; possible D gene TRBD1, 6 bases. The CDR3 is 13 amino acids. V was cut by 6 bases and J by 5 bases, with 13 bases left in between. The germline V gene has CDR1 SGHAT and CDR2 FQNNGV. The CDR3 DNA follows: TGTGCCAGCAGTTTCCACAGGGAGACTGAAGCTTTCTTT. As protein: CASSFHRETEAFF.